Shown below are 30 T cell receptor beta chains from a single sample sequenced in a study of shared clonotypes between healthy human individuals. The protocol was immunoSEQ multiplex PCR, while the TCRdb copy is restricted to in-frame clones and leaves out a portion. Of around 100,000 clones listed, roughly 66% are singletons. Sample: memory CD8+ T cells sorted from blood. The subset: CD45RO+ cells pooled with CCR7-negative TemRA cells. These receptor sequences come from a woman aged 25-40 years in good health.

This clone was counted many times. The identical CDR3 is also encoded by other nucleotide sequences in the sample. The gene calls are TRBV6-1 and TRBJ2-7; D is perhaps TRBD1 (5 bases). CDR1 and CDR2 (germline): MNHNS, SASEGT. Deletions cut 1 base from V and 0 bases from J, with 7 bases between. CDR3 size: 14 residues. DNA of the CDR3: TGTGCCAGCAGTGAAGGAGACAGCTCCTACGAGCAGTACTTC. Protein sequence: CASSEGDSSYEQYF.

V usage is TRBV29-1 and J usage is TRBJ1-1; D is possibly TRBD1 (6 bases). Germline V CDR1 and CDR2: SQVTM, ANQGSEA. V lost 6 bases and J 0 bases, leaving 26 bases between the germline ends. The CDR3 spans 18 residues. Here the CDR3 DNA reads TGCAGCGTCCACCCCATGGCAGGGGAATCGGCCCTGAACACTGAAGCTTTCTTT. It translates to CSVHPMAGESALNTEAFF. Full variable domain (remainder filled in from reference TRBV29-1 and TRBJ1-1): SAVISQKPSRDICQRGTSLTIQCQVDSQVTMMFWYRQQPGQSLTLIATANQGSEATYESGFVIDKFPISRPNLTFSTLTVSNMSPEDSSIYLCSVHPMAGESALNTEAFFGQGTRLTVV.

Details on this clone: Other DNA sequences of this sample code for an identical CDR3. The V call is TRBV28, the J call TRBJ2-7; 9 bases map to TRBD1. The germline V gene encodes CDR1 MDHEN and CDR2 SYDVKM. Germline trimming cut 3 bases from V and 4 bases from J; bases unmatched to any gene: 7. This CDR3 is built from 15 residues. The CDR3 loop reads CASSLGTGLGYEQYF. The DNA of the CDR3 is TGTGCCAGCAGTTTGGGGACAGGGCTAGGGTACGAGCAGTACTTC.

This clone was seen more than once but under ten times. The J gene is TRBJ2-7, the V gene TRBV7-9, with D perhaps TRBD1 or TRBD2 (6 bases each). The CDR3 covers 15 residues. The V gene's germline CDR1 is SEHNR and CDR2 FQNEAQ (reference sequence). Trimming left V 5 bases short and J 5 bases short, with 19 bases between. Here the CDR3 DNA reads TGTGCCAGCAGCCGACTGTGGGGGGCCCCCCACGAGCAGTACTTC. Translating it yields CASSRLWGAPHEQYF.

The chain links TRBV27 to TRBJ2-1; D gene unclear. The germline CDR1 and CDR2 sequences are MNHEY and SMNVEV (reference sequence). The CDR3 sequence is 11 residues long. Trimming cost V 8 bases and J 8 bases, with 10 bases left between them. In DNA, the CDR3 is TGTGCCAGCCTTTACAATTATGAGCAGTTCTTC. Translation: CASLYNYEQFF.

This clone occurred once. The CDR3 spells CASSLATDYEQYF. The CDR3 DNA reads TGTGCCAGCAGCCTAGCGACCGACTACGAGCAGTACTTC. The chain is built from TRBV5-4 and TRBJ2-7, with D perhaps matching TRBD2 (6 bases). V was pared by 4 bases and J by 3 bases, with 11 bases between. Germline CDR1 is SGHNT and CDR2 is YYREEE (reference sequence). CDR3 size: 13 residues.

The CDR3 protein is CATSRGDRGPSGDYNEQFF. CDR3 nucleotides: TGTGCCACCAGCAGAGGAGACAGGGGGCCGAGCGGGGATTACAATGAGCAGTTCTTC. V gene TRBV15 combines with J gene TRBJ2-1, with 10 nucleotides matching TRBD1. Germline CDR1 reads LNHNV; CDR2 reads YYDKDF (reference sequence). Germline trimming cut 1 base from V and 4 bases from J; bases unmatched to any gene: 13. The CDR3 runs 19 residues.

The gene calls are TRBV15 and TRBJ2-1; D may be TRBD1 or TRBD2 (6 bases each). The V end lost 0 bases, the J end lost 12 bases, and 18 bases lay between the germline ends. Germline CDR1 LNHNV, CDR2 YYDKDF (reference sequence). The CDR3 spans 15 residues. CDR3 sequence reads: CATSRDEEGEIWQFF. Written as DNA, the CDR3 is TGTGCCACCAGCAGAGACGAGGAGGGGGAAATTTGGCAGTTCTTC. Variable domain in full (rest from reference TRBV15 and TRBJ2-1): DAMVIQNPRYQVTQFGKPVTLSCSQTLNHNVMYWYQQKSSQAPKLLFHYYDKDFNNEADTPDNFQSRRPNTSFCFLDIRSPGLGDTAMYLCATSRDEEGEIWQFFGPGTRLTVL.

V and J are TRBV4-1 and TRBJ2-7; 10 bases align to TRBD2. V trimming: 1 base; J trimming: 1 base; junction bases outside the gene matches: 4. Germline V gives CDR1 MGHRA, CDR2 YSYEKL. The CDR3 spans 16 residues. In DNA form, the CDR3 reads TGCGCCAGCAGCCAAGGGTCTAGCGGGAGTTCCTACGAGCAGTACTTC. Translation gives CASSQGSSGSSYEQYF.

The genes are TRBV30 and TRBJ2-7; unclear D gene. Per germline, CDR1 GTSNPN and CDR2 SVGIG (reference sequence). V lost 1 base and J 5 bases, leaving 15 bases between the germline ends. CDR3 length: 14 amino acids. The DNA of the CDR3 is TGTGCCTGGAGTGCCCAGCCTCTTTTGGACGAGCAGTACTTC. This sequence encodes CAWSAQPLLDEQYF.

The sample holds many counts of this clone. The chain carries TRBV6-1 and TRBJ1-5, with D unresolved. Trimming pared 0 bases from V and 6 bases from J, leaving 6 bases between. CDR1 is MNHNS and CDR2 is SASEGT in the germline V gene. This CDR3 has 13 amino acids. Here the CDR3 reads CASSEAFAQPQHF. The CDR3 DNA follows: TGTGCCAGCAGTGAAGCTTTCGCTCAGCCCCAGCATTTT.

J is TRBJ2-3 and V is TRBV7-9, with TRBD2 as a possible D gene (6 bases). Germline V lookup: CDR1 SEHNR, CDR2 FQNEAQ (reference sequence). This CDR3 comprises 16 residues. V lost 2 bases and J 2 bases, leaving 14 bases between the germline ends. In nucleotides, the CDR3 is TGTGCCAGCAGCTTACAGCTAGCGAACCCCACAGATACGCAGTATTTT. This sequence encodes CASSLQLANPTDTQYF.

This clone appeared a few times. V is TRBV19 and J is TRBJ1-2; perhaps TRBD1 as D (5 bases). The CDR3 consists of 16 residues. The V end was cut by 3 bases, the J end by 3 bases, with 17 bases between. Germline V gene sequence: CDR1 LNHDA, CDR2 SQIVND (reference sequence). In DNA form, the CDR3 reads TGTGCCAGTAGTATGGGACTAGACACCCGTTACTATGGCTACACCTTC. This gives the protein CASSMGLDTRYYGYTF.

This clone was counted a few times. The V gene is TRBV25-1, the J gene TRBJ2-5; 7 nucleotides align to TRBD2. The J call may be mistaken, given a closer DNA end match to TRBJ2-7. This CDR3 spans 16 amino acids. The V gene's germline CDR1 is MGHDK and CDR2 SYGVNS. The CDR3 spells CASSGGRDDRGYEQYF. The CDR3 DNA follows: TGTGCCAGCAGTGGGGGGAGGGACGATCGTGGCTACGAGCAGTACTTC.

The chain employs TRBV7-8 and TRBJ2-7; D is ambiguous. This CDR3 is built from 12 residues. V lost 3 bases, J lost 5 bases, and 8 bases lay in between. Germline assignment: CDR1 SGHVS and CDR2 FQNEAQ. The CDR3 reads CASSFYPHEQYF. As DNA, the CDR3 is TGTGCCAGCAGCTTCTATCCCCACGAGCAGTACTTC.

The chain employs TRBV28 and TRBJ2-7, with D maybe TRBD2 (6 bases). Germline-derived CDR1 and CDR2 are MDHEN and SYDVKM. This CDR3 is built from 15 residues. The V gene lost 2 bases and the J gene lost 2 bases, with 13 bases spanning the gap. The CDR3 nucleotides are TGTGCCAGCAGTTTACTGGCTAGCGCGACCTACGAGCAGTACTTC. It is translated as CASSLLASATYEQYF. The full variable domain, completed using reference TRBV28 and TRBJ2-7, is DVKVTQSSRYLVKRTGEKVFLECVQDMDHENMFWYRQDPGLGLRLIYFSYDVKMKEKGDIPEGYSVSREKKERFSLILESASTNQTSMYLCASSLLASATYEQYFGPGTRLTVT.

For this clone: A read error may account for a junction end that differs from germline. CDR3 DNA sequence: TGTGCCAGCAGTCATAGCGGGAGAGTATGGTTC. Protein: CASSHSGRVWF. The genes are TRBV28 and TRBJ2-7; 9 bases fit TRBD2. The CDR3 covers 11 residues. Germline CDR1 and CDR2: MDHEN and SYDVKM.

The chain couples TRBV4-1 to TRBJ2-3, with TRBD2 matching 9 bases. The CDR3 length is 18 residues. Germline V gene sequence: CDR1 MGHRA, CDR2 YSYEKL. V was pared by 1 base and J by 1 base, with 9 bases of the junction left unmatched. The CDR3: CASSQVGATSGRTDTQYF. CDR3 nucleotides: TGCGCCAGCAGCCAAGTAGGCGCGACTAGCGGACGCACAGATACGCAGTATTTT.

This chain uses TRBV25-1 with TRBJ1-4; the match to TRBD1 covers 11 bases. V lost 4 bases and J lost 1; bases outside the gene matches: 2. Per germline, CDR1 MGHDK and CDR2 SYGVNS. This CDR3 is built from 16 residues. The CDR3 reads CASSGGQGETNEKLFF. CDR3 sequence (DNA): TGTGCCAGCAGTGGGGGACAGGGGGAAACTAATGAAAAACTGTTTTTT.

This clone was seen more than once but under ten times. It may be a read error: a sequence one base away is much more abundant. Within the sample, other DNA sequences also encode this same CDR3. Here the CDR3 DNA reads TGTGCCAGCAGCCCCAGGGGCGGGAGCTCCTACAATGAGCAGTTCTTC. This gives the protein CASSPRGGSSYNEQFF. This chain connects TRBV7-9 to TRBJ2-1, with D possibly being TRBD2 (7 bases). V dropped 5 bases and J dropped 0 bases, with 14 bases sitting between them. Per the germline V gene, CDR1 is SEHNR and CDR2 is FQNEAQ (reference sequence). The CDR3 consists of 16 residues.

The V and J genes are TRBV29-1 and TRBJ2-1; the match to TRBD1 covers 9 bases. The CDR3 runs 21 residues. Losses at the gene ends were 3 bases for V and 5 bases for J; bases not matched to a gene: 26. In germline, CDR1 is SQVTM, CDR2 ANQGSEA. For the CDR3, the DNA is TGCAGCGTTGAGTTTTGGTGGTTGGGGGACAGGGCTTTTGCGGTCAACAATGAGCAGTTCTTC. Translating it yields CSVEFWWLGDRAFAVNNEQFF.

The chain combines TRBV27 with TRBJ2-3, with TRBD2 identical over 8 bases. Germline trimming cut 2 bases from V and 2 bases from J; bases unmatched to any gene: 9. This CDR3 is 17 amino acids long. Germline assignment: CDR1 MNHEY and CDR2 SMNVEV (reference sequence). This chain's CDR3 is CASSLGIRGRYTDTQYF. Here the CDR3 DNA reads TGTGCCAGCAGTTTAGGAATTCGCGGGAGGTACACAGATACGCAGTATTTT.

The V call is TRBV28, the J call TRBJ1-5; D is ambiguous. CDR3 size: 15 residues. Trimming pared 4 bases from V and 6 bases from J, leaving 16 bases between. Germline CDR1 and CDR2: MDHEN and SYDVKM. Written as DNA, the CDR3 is TGTGCCAGCAGTTCCCAGGCGGGATGGGGTCAGCCCCAGCATTTT. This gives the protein CASSSQAGWGQPQHF.

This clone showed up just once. The CDR3 bases are TGTGCCAGCAGCCTCACGATCTCCTACGAGCAGTACTTC. Protein product: CASSLTISYEQYF. The chain has TRBV7-6 and TRBJ2-7, with D unclear. The CDR3 is 13 amino acids. The germline V gene has CDR1 SGHVS and CDR2 FNYEAQ. V gave up 5 bases and J gave up 0 bases, with 8 bases separating them.

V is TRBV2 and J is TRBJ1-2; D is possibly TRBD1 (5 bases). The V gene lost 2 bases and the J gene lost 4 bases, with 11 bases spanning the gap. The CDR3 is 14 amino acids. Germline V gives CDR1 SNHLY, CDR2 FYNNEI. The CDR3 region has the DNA TGTGCCAGCAGTGAATTCGGGGGAGTCTATGGCTACACCTTC. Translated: CASSEFGGVYGYTF.

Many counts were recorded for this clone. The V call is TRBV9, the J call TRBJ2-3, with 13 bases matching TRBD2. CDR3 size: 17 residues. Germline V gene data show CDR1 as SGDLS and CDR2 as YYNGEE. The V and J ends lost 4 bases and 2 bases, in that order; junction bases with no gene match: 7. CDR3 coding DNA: TGTGCCAGCAGCATTGGACTAGCGGGAGTCATCACAGATACGCAGTATTTT. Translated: CASSIGLAGVITDTQYF. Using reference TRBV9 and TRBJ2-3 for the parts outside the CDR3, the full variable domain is DSGVTQTPKHLITATGQRVTLRCSPRSGDLSVYWYQQSLDQGLQFLIQYYNGEERAKGNILERFSAQQFPDLHSELNLSSLELGDSALYFCASSIGLAGVITDTQYFGPGTRLTVL.

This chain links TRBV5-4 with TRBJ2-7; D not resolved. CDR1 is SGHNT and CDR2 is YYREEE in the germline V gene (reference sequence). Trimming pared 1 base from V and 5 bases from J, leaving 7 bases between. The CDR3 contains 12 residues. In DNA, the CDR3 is TGTGCCAGCAGCTTGACAGACAACGAGCAGTACTTC. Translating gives CASSLTDNEQYF.

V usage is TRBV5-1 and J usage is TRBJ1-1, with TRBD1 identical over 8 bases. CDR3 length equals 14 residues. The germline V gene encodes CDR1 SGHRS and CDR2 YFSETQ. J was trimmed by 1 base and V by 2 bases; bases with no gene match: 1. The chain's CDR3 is CASSFQGANTEAFF. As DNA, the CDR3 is TGCGCCAGCAGCTTCCAGGGGGCGAACACTGAAGCTTTCTTT.

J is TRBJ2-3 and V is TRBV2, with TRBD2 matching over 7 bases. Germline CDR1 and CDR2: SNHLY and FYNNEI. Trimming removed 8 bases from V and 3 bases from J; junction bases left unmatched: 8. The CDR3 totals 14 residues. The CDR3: CASWYGGSTDTQYF. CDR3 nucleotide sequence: TGTGCCAGCTGGTACGGCGGGAGTACAGATACGCAGTATTTT.

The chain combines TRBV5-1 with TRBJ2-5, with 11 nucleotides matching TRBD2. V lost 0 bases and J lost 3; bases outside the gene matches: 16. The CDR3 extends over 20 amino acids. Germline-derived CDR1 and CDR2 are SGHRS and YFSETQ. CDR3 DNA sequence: TGCGCCAGCAGCTTGGCCCCGGGACTAGCGGTCCCCACTGGCGAAGAGACCCAGTACTTC. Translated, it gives CASSLAPGLAVPTGEETQYF.